This entry features one T cell receptor beta chain sequence. The antigen remains undetermined. The data were obtained in a study of OX40 agonist ivuxolimab in advanced cancers. Looking at the study overall: Ivuxolimab is an agonistic anti-OX40 (CD134) antibody, and patients were treated with it. Regarding the study as a whole: Expanded clones belonging to CD8+ T cells outnumbered, on average, those of CD4+.

The V and J ends lost 0 bases and 7 bases respectively, with 13 bases between them. The V gene's germline CDR1 is LNHNV and CDR2 YYDKDF (reference sequence). This CDR3 region has 15 residues. Assay: immunoSEQ multiplex PCR; the TCRdb copy retains only in-frame clones and omits some. The sample includes some 57,000 clones, 85% to 90% of them seen just once. The sequence was collected from an adult with an advanced solid tumor such as melanoma, head and neck, liver or kidney cancer. The sequences come from CD4+ or CD8+ T cells sorted from blood, collected in a trial of the OX40 agonist ivuxolimab. The J gene is TRBJ2-1, the V gene TRBV15; D is ambiguous. DNA for the CDR3: TGTGCCACCAGCAGAGATCGGACGACGGCAAATGAGCAGTTCTTC. Protein: CATSRDRTTANEQFF. The whole variable domain, filled in from reference TRBV15 and TRBJ2-1, reads DAMVIQNPRYQVTQFGKPVTLSCSQTLNHNVMYWYQQKSSQAPKLLFHYYDKDFNNEADTPDNFQSRRPNTSFCFLDIRSPGLGDTAMYLCATSRDRTTANEQFFGPGTRLTVL.